A selection of T cell receptor beta chains follows, all from one sample in a study of T cell repertoires in cytomegalovirus infection. TCRdb ran MiXCR on the reads and lists one entry per CDR3 protein. Of about 900,000 distinct CDR3 sequences in the sample, approximately 31% were seen once. Their antigens are not known. The sequencing here drew on cultured CD8+ T cells from PBMCs, taken from culture after CMV antigen stimulation. These receptors all come from a human donor in good health (CMV status not recorded). Some clones in this sample may be carry-over from other donors' samples. The CDR3 runs from the conserved cysteine through the conserved F or W. The D gene is left open where the match is weak. A clone size is listed for some rows: how often the clone was seen (once, few, many), or a class if it is expanded.

abundance,j_gene,v_gene,d_gene,len,CDR3nt,CDR3aa
-,TRBJ2-5,TRBV6-1,-,13,TGTGCCAGCAGTCCTGCGAGTGAAGAGACCCAGTACTTC,CASSPASEETQYF
-,TRBJ1-6,TRBV6-1,TRBD1,14,TGTGCCAGCAGTGAGGGGACAGCGCATTCACCCCTCCACTTT,CASSEGTAHSPLHF
-,TRBJ2-7,TRBV4-1,-,16,TGCGCCGGCAGCCCGGGCCGGGACGGCAGCTCCTACGAGCAGTACTTC,CAGSPGRDGSSYEQYF
-,TRBJ1-4,TRBV27,-,14,TGTGCCAGCAGTAGGTCGGCCACTAATGAAAAACTGTTTTTT,CASSRSATNEKLFF
-,TRBJ2-7,TRBV7-2,-,11,TGTGCCAGCAACCCAAGACACGAGCAGTACTTC,CASNPRHEQYF
few,TRBJ2-7,TRBV9,-,14,TGTGCCAGCAGCCCGCGAGACGAGGCCTACGAGCAGTACTTC,CASSPRDEAYEQYF
-,TRBJ2-3,TRBV10-3,TRBD2,15,TGTGCCATCAGCCCTAGCGGGGGGAACACAGATACGCAGTATTTT,CAISPSGGNTDTQYF
few,TRBJ1-1,TRBV6-2/TRBV6-3,-,13,TGTGCCAGCAGTCCCGGGACACTTAAGGGGGCTTTCTTT,CASSPGTLKGAFF
-,TRBJ2-1,TRBV12-3/TRBV12-4,TRBD2,15,TGTGCCAGCAGTTTCTACGGGGGGGCCTACAATGAGCAGTTCTTC,CASSFYGGAYNEQFF
few,TRBJ2-3,TRBV6-1,-,15,TGTGCCAGCAGTGAATACGAGCGGGGCACAGATACGCAGTATTTT,CASSEYERGTDTQYF
many,TRBJ2-1,TRBV6-1,-,16,TGTGCCAGCAGTCCCCGCCAGGTCGGTTACTACAATGAGCAGTTCTTC,CASSPRQVGYYNEQFF
once,TRBJ1-3,TRBV12-3/TRBV12-4,-,14,TGTGCCAGCAGCTCCCTGGGCGGTGGAAACACCATATATTTT,CASSSLGGGNTIYF
few,TRBJ2-2,TRBV19,TRBD2,13,TGTGCCAGTAGTACCGGACTAGCGAGGGAGCTGTTTTTT,CASSTGLARELFF
-,TRBJ2-4,TRBV19,-,16,TGTGCCAGTAGTAAAACACATACGTTAGCCAAAAACATTCAGTACTTC,CASSKTHTLAKNIQYF